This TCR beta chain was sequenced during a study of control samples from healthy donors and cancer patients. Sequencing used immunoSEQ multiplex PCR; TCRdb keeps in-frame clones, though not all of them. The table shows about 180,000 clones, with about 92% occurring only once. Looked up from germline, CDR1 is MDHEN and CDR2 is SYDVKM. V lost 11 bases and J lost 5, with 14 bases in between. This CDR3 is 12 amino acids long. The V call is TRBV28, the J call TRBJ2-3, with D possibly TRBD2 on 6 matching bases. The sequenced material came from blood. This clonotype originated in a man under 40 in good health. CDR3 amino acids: CASRESGDTQYF. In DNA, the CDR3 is TGTGCCTCCCGGGAGTCTGGAGATACGCAGTATTTT.